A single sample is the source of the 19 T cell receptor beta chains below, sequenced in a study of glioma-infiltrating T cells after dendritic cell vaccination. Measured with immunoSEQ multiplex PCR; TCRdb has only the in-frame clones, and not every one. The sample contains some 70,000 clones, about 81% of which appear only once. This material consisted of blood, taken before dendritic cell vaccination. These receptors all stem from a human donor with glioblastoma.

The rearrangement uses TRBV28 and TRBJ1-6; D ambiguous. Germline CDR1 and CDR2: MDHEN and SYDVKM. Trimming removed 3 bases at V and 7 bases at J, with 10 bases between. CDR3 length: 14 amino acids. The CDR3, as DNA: TGTGCCAGCAGTTTTTTCTCGGGGAATTCACCCCTCCACTTT. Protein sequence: CASSFFSGNSPLHF.

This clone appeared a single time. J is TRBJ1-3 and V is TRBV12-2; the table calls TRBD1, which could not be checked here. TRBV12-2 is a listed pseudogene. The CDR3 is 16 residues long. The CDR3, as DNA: TGTGCAAGTCGCTCCCCCGGCAGGGCTACTGGAAACACCATATATTTT. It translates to CASRSPGRATGNTIYF.

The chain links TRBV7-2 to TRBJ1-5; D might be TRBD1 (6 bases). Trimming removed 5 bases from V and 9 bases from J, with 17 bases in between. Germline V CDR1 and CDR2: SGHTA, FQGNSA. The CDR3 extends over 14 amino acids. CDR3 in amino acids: CASSPSQGNRPQHF. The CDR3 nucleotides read TGTGCCAGCAGCCCCTCCCAGGGGAATAGGCCCCAGCATTTT.

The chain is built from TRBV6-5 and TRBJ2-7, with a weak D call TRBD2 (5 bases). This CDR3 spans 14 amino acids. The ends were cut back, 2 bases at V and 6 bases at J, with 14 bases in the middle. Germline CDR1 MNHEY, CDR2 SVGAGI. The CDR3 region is CASSYTGSNSEQYF. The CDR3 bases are TGTGCCAGCAGTTACACGGGATCTAACTCCGAGCAGTACTTC.

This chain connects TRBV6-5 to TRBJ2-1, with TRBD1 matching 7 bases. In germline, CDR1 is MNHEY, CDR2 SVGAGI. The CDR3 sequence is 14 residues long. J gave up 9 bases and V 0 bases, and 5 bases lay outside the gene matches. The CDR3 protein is CASSYSKGGSEQFF. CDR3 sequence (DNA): TGTGCCAGCAGTTACTCGAAAGGGGGCAGTGAGCAGTTCTTC.

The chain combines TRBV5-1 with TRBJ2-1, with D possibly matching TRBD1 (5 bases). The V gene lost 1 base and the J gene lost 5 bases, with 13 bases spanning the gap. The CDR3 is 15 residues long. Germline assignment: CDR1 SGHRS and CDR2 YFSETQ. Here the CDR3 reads CASSLWAGSHNEQFF. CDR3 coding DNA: TGCGCCAGCAGCTTGTGGGCAGGGTCTCACAATGAGCAGTTCTTC.

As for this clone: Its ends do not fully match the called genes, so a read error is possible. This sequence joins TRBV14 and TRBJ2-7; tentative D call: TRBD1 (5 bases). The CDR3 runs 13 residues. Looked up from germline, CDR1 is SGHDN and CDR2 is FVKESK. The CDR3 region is CASSQDPWGSSAF. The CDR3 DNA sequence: TGTGCCAGCAGCCAAGATCCCTGGGGCTCCTCGGCCTTC.

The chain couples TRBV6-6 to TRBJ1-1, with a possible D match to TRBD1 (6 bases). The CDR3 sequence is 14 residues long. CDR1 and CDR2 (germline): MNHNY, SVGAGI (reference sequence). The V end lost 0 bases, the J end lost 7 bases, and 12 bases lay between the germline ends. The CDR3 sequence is CASSYSAATGEAFF. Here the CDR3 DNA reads TGTGCCAGCAGTTACTCGGCGGCGACAGGTGAAGCTTTCTTT.

The CDR3 loop is CASSQRLWASGSVNEQFF. The CDR3 DNA is TGTGCCAGTAGTCAACGACTGTGGGCTAGCGGGTCTGTCAATGAGCAGTTCTTC. The V gene is TRBV19, the J gene TRBJ2-1, with 8 bases lining up with TRBD2. This CDR3 has 18 amino acids. Germline lookup yields CDR1 LNHDA and CDR2 SQIVND (reference sequence). V lost 5 bases to trimming and J lost 6 bases; unmatched junction nucleotides: 18.

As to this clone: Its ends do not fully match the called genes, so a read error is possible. CDR3 bases: TGTGCTAGCAGCCTCAGACAGGGGGCACAAGAGACCCAGTACTTC. Protein sequence: CASSLRQGAQETQYF. The chain recombines TRBV7-7 with TRBJ2-5, with 10 positions matching TRBD1. The CDR3 length is 15 residues. CDR1 is SSHAT and CDR2 is FNYEAQ in the germline V gene (reference sequence).

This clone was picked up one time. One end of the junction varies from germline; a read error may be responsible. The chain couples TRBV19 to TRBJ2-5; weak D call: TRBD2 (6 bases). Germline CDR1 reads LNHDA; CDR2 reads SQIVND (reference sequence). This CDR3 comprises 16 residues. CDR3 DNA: TGTGCCAGTAGTATAGCCCCCCCACCAAGGCTGGCGGGGCTCCACTTC. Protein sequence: CASSIAPPPRLAGLHF.

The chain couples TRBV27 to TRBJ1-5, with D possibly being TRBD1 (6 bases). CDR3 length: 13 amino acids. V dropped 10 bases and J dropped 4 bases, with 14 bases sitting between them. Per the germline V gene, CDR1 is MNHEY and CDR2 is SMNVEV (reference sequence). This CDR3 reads CATSMDRNQPQHF. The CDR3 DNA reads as TGTGCCACCTCTATGGACAGAAATCAGCCCCAGCATTTT.

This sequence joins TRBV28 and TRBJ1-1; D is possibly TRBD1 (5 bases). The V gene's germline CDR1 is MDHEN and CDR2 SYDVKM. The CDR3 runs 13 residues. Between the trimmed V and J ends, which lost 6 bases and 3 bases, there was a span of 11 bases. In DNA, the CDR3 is TGTGCCAGCAGGCGAACAGGATACACTGAAGCTTTCTTT. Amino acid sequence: CASRRTGYTEAFF.

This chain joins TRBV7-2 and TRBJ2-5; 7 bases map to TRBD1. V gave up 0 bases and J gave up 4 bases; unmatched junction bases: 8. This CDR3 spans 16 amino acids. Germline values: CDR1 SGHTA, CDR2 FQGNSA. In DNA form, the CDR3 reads TGTGCCAGCAGCTTAGCGATGAGGGGGCAAGGAGAGACCCAGTACTTC. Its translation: CASSLAMRGQGETQYF.

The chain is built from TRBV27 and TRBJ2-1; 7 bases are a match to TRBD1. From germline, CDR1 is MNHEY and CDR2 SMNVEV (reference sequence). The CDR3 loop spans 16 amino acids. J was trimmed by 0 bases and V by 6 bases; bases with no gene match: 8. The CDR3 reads CASSHRGTNSYNEQFF. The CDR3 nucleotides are TGTGCCAGCAGCCACAGGGGTACTAACTCCTACAATGAGCAGTTCTTC.

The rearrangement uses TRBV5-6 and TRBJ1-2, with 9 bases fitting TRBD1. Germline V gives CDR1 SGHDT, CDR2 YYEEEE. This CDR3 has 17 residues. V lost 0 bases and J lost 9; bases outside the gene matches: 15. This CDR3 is CASSLEGQGRIPRSYTF. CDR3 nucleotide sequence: TGTGCCAGCAGCTTGGAGGGACAGGGAAGGATTCCACGCAGCTACACCTTC.

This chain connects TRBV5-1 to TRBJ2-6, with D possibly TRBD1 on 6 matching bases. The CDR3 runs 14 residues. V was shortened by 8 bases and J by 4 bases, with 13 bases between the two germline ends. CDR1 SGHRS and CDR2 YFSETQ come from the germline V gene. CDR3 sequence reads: CASGDTAGANVLTF. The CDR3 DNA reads TGCGCCAGTGGGGACACGGCGGGGGCCAACGTCCTGACTTTC.

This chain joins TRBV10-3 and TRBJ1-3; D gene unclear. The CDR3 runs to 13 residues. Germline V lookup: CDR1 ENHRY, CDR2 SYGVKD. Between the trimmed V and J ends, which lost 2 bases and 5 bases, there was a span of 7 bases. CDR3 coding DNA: TGTGCCATCAGTGAGCCCCTAAGAAACACCATATATTTT. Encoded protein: CAISEPLRNTIYF.

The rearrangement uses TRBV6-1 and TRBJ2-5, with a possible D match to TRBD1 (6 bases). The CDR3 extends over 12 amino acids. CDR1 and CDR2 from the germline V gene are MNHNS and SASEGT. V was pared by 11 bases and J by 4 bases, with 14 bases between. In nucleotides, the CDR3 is TGTGCCGGCACAGGGCCGGGAGAGACCCAGTACTTC. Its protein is CAGTGPGETQYF.